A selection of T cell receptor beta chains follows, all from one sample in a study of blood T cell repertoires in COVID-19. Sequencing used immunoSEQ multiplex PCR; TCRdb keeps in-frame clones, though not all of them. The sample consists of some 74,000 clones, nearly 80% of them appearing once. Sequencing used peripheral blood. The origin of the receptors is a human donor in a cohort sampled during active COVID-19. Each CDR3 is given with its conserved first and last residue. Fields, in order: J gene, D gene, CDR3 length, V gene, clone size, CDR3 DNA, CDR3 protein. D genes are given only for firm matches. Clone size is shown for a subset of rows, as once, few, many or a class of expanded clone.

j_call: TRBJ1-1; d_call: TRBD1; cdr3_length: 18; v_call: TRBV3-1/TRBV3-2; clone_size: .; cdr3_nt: TGTGCCAGCAGCCAAGTCTCACACAGGGGGCCGCTCGGCACTGAAGCTTTCTTT; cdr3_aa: CASSQVSHRGPLGTEAFF
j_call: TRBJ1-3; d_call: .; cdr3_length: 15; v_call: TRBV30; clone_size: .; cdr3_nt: TGTGCCTGGAGTGCCTCACTGAATTCTGGAAACACCATATATTTT; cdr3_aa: CAWSASLNSGNTIYF
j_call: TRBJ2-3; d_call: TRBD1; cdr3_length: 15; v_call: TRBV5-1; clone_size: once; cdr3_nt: TGCGCCAGCAGCTTGGAGGGGGCTAGCACAGATACGCAGTATTTT; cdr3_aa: CASSLEGASTDTQYF
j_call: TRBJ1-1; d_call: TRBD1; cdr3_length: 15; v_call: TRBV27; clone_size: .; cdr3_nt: TGTGCCAGCAGGGGGACAGGGGGCGCCTACACTGAAGCTTTCTTT; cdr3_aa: CASRGTGGAYTEAFF
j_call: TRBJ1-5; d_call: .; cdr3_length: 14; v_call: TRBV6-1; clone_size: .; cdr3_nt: TGTGCCAGCAGTGATCCCAGGGGCATTCAGCCCCAGCATTTT; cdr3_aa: CASSDPRGIQPQHF
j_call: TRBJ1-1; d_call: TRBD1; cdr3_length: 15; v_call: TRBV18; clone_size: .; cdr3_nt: TGTGCCAGCTCACCGCGGGGGACAGGGTCCACTGAAGCTTTCTTT; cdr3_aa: CASSPRGTGSTEAFF
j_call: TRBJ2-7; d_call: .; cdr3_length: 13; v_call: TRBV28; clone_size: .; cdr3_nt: TGTGCCAGCAGTTTAACAGGCCGCTACGAGCAGTACTTC; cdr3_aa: CASSLTGRYEQYF
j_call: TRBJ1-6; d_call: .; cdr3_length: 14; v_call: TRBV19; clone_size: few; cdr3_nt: TGTGCCAGTCGGACAGAATCTAGGGGTTCACCCCTCCACTTT; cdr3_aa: CASRTESRGSPLHF
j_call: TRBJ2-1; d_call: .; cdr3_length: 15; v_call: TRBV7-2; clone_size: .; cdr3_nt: TGTGCCAGCAGCCCCCAGGTGGGAGTGACAGGTGGGCAGTTCTTC; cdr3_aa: CASSPQVGVTGGQFF
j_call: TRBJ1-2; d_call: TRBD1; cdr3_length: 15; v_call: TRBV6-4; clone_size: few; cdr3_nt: TGTGCCAGCGGAGAACCCGGACAGGGGCCCTATGGCTACACCTTC; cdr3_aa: CASGEPGQGPYGYTF
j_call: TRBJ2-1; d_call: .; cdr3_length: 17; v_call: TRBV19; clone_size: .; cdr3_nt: TGTGCCAGTAGGCTAATGGGCAGGCAGGGGTCCTACAATGAGCAGTTCTTC; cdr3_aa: CASRLMGRQGSYNEQFF
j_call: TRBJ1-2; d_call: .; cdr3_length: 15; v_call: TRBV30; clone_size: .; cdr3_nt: TGTGCCTGGACGGAAATGGCCAGGGCGCACTATGGCTACACCTTC; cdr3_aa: CAWTEMARAHYGYTF
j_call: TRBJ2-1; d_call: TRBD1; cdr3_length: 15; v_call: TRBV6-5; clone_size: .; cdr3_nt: TGTGCCAGCAGTTCCCTCTCAAGGACAGGGTATGAGCAGTTCTTC; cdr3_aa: CASSSLSRTGYEQFF
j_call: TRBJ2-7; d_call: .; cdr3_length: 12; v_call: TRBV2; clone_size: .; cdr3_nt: TGTGCCAGCAGATCACAGGGCCACGAGCAGTACTTC; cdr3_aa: CASRSQGHEQYF
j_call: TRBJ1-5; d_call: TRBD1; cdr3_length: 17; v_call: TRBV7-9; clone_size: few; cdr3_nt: TGTGCCAGCGAAACGGGACAGGGCCCAGGATACAATCAGCCCCAGCATTTT; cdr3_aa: CASETGQGPGYNQPQHF
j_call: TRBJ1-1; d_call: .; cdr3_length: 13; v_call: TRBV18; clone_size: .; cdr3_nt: TGTGCCAGCTATCCAGGGATGAACACTGAAGCTTTCTTT; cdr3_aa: CASYPGMNTEAFF
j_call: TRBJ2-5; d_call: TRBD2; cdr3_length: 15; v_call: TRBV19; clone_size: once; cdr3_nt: TGTGCCAGTAGTCCGACTAGCGGGAGAGGCGAGACCCAGTACTTC; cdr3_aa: CASSPTSGRGETQYF
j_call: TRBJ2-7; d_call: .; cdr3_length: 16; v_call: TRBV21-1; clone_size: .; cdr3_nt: TGTGCCAGCAGCAAAGCCGGGCAGGACAGGGGTTCCGAGCAGTACTTC; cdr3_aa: CASSKAGQDRGSEQYF
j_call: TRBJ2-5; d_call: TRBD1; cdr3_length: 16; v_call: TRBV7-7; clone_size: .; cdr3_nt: TGTGCTAGCAGCTTAGGGCGGACAGGGCTGCAAGAGACCCAGTACTTC; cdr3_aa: CASSLGRTGLQETQYF
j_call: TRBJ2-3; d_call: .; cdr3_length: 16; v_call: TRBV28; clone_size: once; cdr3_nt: TGTGCCAGCAGTCAACGGACAGCCTATAGCACAGATACGCAGTATTTT; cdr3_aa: CASSQRTAYSTDTQYF
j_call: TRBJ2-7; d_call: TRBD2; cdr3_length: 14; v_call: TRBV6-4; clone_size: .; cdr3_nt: TGTGCCAGCAGCGTCGTAGCGGGGAGCTACGAGCAGTACTTC; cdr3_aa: CASSVVAGSYEQYF
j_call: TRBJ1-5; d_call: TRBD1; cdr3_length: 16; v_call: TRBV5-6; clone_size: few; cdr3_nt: TGTGCCAGCAGCGCCAGACAGGGGGCGCAGGTACAGCCCCAGCATTTT; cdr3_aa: CASSARQGAQVQPQHF
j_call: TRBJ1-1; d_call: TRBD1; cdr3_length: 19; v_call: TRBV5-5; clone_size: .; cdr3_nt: TGTGCCAGCACCCCTATCGAAGGGGGCGCAGTTCTCATGAACACTGAAGCTTTCTTT; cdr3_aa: CASTPIEGGAVLMNTEAFF
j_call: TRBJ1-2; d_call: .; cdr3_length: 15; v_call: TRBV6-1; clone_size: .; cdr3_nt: TGTGCCAGCAGTGAAGAAGTCAGGGGAAACTATGGCTACACCTTC; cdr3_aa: CASSEEVRGNYGYTF